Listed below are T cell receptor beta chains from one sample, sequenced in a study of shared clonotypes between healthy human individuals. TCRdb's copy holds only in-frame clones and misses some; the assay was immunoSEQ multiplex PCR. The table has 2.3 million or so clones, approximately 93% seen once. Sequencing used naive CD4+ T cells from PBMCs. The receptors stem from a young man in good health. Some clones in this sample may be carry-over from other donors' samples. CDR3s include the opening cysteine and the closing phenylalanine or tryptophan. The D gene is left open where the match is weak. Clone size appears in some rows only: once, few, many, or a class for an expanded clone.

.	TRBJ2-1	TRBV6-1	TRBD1	CASNTGRDSYNEQFF	TGTGCCAGCAATACAGGCCGGGACAGCTACAATGAGCAGTTCTTC
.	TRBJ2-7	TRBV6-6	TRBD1	CASRVGTGLYEQYF	TGTGCCAGCAGGGTGGGGACAGGGTTGTACGAGCAGTACTTC
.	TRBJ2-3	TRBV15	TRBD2	CATSWSSGRAADTQYF	TGTGCCACCAGCTGGTCTAGCGGGAGAGCGGCAGATACGCAGTATTTT
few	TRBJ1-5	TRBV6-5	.	CASSLDSNQPQHF	TGTGCCAGCAGTTTGGATAGCAATCAGCCCCAGCATTTT
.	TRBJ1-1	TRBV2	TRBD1	CASKTGQGRTEAFF	TGTGCCAGCAAAACAGGACAGGGACGGACTGAAGCTTTCTTT
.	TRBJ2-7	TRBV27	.	CASSRGGSYEQYF	TGTGCCAGCAGTAGGGGAGGTTCCTACGAGCAGTACTTC
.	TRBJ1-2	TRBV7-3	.	CASSLIVTGIGSYTF	TGTGCCAGCAGCTTAATCGTTACGGGGATAGGGAGCTACACCTTC
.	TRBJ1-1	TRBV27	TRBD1	CASSFTGVNTEAFF	TGTGCCAGCAGTTTTACAGGGGTGAACACTGAAGCTTTCTTT
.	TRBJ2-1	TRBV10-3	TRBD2	CAISGPGTSGNNEQFF	TGTGCCATCAGTGGTCCCGGGACTAGCGGGAACAATGAGCAGTTCTTC
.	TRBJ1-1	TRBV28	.	CASSTPGRMNTEAFF	TGTGCCAGCAGTACCCCGGGCAGGATGAACACTGAAGCTTTCTTT
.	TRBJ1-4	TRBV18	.	CASSRDQRGWSNEKLFF	TGTGCCAGCTCACGGGACCAAAGGGGTTGGTCTAATGAAAAACTGTTTTTT
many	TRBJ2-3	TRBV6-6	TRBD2	CASKRDGDTQYF	TGTGCCAGCAAGCGGGACGGAGATACGCAGTATTTT
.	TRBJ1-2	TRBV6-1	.	CASSEYYGYTF	TGTGCCAGCAGTGAGTACTATGGCTACACCTTC
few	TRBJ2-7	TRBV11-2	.	CASSSLGGSYEQYF	TGTGCCAGCAGCTCCCTAGGGGGATCCTACGAGCAGTACTTC
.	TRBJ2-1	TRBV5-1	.	CASSLIPESSYNEQFF	TGCGCCAGCAGCTTGATTCCAGAGAGCTCCTACAATGAGCAGTTCTTC
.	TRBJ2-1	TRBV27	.	CASSLPGTFYNEQFF	TGTGCCAGCAGTCTACCCGGGACATTCTACAATGAGCAGTTCTTC
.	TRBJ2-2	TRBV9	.	CASSLRQLQGTGELFF	TGTGCCAGCAGCCTCCGACAGCTGCAGGGAACCGGGGAGCTGTTTTTT
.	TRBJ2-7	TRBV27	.	CASNKQGVVVPYEQYF	TGTGCCAGCAACAAACAGGGAGTTGTCGTTCCCTACGAGCAGTACTTC
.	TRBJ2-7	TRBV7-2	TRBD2	CASSLGQALAGGSYEQYF	TGTGCCAGCAGCTTAGGCCAGGCGCTAGCGGGAGGATCCTACGAGCAGTACTTC
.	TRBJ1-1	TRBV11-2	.	CASSGGTTSRTEAFF	TGTGCCAGCAGCGGCGGGACAACCAGTCGGACTGAAGCTTTCTTT
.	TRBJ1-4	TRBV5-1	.	CASSLFAGVATNEKLFF	TGCGCCAGCAGCTTGTTCGCCGGGGTGGCAACTAATGAAAAACTGTTTTTT
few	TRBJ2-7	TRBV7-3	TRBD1	CASSQTGAPYEQYF	TGTGCCAGCAGCCAGACAGGGGCGCCCTACGAGCAGTACTTC
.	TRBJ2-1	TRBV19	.	CASSKLGSDNEQFF	TGTGCCAGTAGCAAATTGGGCTCAGACAATGAGCAGTTCTTC
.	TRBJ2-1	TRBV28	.	CASSLGGSSYNEQFF	TGTGCCAGCAGTTTAGGTGGGTCTTCCTACAATGAGCAGTTCTTC
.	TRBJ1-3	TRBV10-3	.	CAISELDSGNTIYF	TGTGCCATCAGTGAGTTGGATTCTGGAAACACCATATATTTT